This T cell receptor beta chain appears in the sequencing data of a study of T cell repertoires in cytomegalovirus infection. This CDR3 contains 15 residues. V gave up 1 base and J gave up 0 bases, with 6 bases separating them. Germline V CDR1 and CDR2: KGHSH, LQKENI. Each CDR3 protein gets one entry after TCRdb re-called the reads with MiXCR. The sample contains 150,000 to 200,000 distinct CDR3 sequences, roughly a fifth of which appear only once. This clonotype originated in a human donor in good health (CMV status not recorded). Some clones in this sample may be carry-over from other donors' samples. V and J are TRBV18 and TRBJ2-2; possibly TRBD1 for D (5 bases). Sequencing was done on a sample of PBMCs. As DNA, the CDR3 is TGTGCCAGCTCACCACAGGGGCCGAACACCGGGGAGCTGTTTTTT. Protein sequence: CASSPQGPNTGELFF.